The source of this TCR beta chain is a study of cytomegalovirus exposure and HLA in healthy donors. V lost 0 bases to trimming and J lost 5 bases; unmatched junction nucleotides: 5. In germline, CDR1 is SGDLS, CDR2 YYNGEE. The CDR3 runs 15 residues. PCR was performed using 60 Vbeta and 13 Jbeta primers. Sequenced by immunoSEQ multiplex PCR; TCRdb stores in-frame clones only, minus some. The sample holds about 160,000 clones; 82% are singletons and the top ten take more than 8%. This clone was counted once. Sample: PBMCs. The gene calls are TRBV9 and TRBJ2-7, with 10 bases lining up with TRBD1. This clonotype was sampled from a male donor in good health and CMV-seropositive. The CDR3 coding sequence is TGTGCCAGCAGCGTAGTGGGGACAGGGGCGAACGAGCAGTACTTC. Its protein is CASSVVGTGANEQYF.